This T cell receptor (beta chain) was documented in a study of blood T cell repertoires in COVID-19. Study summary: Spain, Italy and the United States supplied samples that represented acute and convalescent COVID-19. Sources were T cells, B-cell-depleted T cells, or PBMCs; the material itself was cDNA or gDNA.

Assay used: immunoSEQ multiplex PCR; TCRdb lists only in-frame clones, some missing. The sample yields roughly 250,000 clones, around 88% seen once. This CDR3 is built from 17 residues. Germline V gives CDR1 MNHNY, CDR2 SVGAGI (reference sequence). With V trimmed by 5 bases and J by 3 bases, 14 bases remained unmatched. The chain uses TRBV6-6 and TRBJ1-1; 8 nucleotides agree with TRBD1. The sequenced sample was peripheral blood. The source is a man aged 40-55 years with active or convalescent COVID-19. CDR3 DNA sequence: TGTGCCAGCAGTCCATTCCACAGGGGGAGGCTGGACACTGAAGCTTTCTTT. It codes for CASSPFHRGRLDTEAFF.